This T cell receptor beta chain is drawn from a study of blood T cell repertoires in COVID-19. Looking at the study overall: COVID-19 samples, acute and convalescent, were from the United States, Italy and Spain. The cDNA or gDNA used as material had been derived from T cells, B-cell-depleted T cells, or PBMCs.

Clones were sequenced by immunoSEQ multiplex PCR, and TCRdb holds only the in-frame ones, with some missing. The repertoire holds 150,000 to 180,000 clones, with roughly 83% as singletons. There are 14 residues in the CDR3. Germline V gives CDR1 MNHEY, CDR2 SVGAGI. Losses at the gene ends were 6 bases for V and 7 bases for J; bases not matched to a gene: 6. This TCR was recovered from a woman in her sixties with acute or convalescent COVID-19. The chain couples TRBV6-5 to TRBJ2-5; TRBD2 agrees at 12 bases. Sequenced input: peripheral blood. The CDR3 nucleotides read TGTGCCAGCAGAGGACTAGCGGGGACCGGGACCCAGTACTTC. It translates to CASRGLAGTGTQYF.